This is a list of T cell receptor beta chains from one sample in a study of vaccination and CD4 T cells after COVID-19. TCRdb independently ran MiXCR on the PCR reads; one entry per CDR3 protein. The sample records about 17,000 distinct CDR3 sequences, 45% being singletons. These receptors are not linked to any known antigen. Specimen: CD4+ T cells from blood, cultured in vitro, collected before SARS-CoV-2 vaccination. These receptors were collected from a human donor who received a COVID-19 vaccine. Both conserved end residues are part of each CDR3. The order of the fields is D gene, J gene, clone size, V gene, CDR3 protein, CDR3 DNA. D genes are given only for firm matches. Clone size is not always given. Where it is, it says once, few, many or a class for expanded clones.

d_gene: NA; j_gene: TRBJ2-2; abundance: NA; v_gene: TRBV10-3; CDR3aa: CAITRSTNTGELFF; CDR3nt: TGTGCCATCACCAGAAGCACGAACACCGGGGAGCTGTTTTTT
d_gene: TRBD2; j_gene: TRBJ2-1; abundance: once; v_gene: TRBV20-1; CDR3aa: CSADSWEGYYNEQFF; CDR3nt: TGCAGTGCTGACTCTTGGGAGGGATACTACAATGAGCAGTTCTTC
d_gene: NA; j_gene: TRBJ2-5; abundance: NA; v_gene: TRBV12-3/TRBV12-4; CDR3aa: CASSLWQLGTQYF; CDR3nt: TGTGCCAGCAGTTTATGGCAGCTAGGTACCCAGTACTTC
d_gene: TRBD1; j_gene: TRBJ1-6; abundance: NA; v_gene: TRBV19; CDR3aa: CASSIEFGDSGDNSPLHF; CDR3nt: TGTGCCAGTAGTATAGAGTTTGGGGACAGCGGCGATAATTCACCCCTCCACTTT
d_gene: TRBD1; j_gene: TRBJ1-2; abundance: few; v_gene: TRBV20-1; CDR3aa: CSARRTGNYGYTF; CDR3nt: TGCAGTGCCCGGAGGACAGGAAACTATGGCTACACCTTC
d_gene: TRBD1; j_gene: TRBJ1-1; abundance: NA; v_gene: TRBV15; CDR3aa: CATSRDRGYTEAFF; CDR3nt: TGTGCCACCAGCAGAGACAGGGGGTACACTGAAGCTTTCTTT
d_gene: NA; j_gene: TRBJ1-6; abundance: few; v_gene: TRBV6-5; CDR3aa: CASSYVVANSPLHF; CDR3nt: TGTGCCAGCAGTTACGTGGTCGCTAATTCACCCCTCCACTTT
d_gene: NA; j_gene: TRBJ1-5; abundance: few; v_gene: TRBV27; CDR3aa: CASSLGVYQPQHF; CDR3nt: TGTGCCAGCAGCCTCGGGGTTTATCAGCCCCAGCATTTT
d_gene: TRBD2; j_gene: TRBJ2-7; abundance: NA; v_gene: TRBV6-5; CDR3aa: CASSYSRLAGGYEQYF; CDR3nt: TGTGCCAGCAGTTACTCCAGGTTAGCGGGAGGATACGAGCAGTACTTC
d_gene: TRBD1; j_gene: TRBJ1-6; abundance: few; v_gene: TRBV20-1; CDR3aa: CSASGPTGANSPLHF; CDR3nt: TGCAGTGCTAGCGGGCCAACAGGGGCTAATTCACCCCTCCACTTT
d_gene: NA; j_gene: TRBJ2-1; abundance: NA; v_gene: TRBV6-5; CDR3aa: CASSYPPANEQFF; CDR3nt: TGTGCCAGCAGTTACCCGCCAGCGAATGAGCAGTTCTTC
d_gene: TRBD2; j_gene: TRBJ2-1; abundance: few; v_gene: TRBV7-8; CDR3aa: CASISSGQREQFF; CDR3nt: TGTGCCAGTATCTCTAGCGGGCAACGTGAGCAGTTCTTC
d_gene: NA; j_gene: TRBJ2-3; abundance: NA; v_gene: TRBV5-4; CDR3aa: CASSLAERGGTDTQYF; CDR3nt: TGTGCCAGCAGCTTGGCCGAGCGCGGGGGCACAGATACGCAGTATTTT
d_gene: TRBD2; j_gene: TRBJ2-6; abundance: NA; v_gene: TRBV6-2/TRBV6-3; CDR3aa: CASRPGSRGGASGANVLTF; CDR3nt: TGTGCCAGCAGGCCGGGATCTCGCGGGGGGGCATCTGGGGCCAACGTCCTGACTTTC
d_gene: NA; j_gene: TRBJ1-2; abundance: NA; v_gene: TRBV5-3; CDR3aa: CASSLRGNYGYTF; CDR3nt: TGTGCCAGCAGCTTACGGGGAAACTATGGCTACACCTTC
d_gene: TRBD2; j_gene: TRBJ2-1; abundance: NA; v_gene: TRBV12-3/TRBV12-4; CDR3aa: CASTQGTSGGPGFF; CDR3nt: TGTGCCAGCACCCAAGGGACTAGCGGGGGCCCAGGGTTCTTC
d_gene: NA; j_gene: TRBJ2-6; abundance: NA; v_gene: TRBV30; CDR3aa: CAWSDYRGTSGANVLTF; CDR3nt: TGTGCCTGGAGTGACTACCGCGGGACATCTGGGGCCAACGTCCTGACTTTC
d_gene: NA; j_gene: TRBJ2-1; abundance: few; v_gene: TRBV15; CDR3aa: CATSRDIGTLLCEQFF; CDR3nt: TGTGCCACCAGCAGAGATATCGGGACTCTCCTATGTGAGCAGTTCTTC
d_gene: NA; j_gene: TRBJ1-5; abundance: once; v_gene: TRBV19; CDR3aa: CASSIRGDSNQPQHF; CDR3nt: TGTGCCAGTAGTATCAGGGGAGATAGCAATCAGCCCCAGCATTTT
d_gene: NA; j_gene: TRBJ1-3; abundance: few; v_gene: TRBV20-1; CDR3aa: CSASRGPLLGGGNTIYF; CDR3nt: TGCAGTGCTAGTCGGGGTCCACTCCTCGGGGGAGGAAACACCATATATTTT
d_gene: NA; j_gene: TRBJ1-1; abundance: NA; v_gene: TRBV2; CDR3aa: CASSEIQGTEAFF; CDR3nt: TGTGCCAGCAGCGAAATACAGGGAACTGAAGCTTTCTTT
d_gene: NA; j_gene: TRBJ2-1; abundance: NA; v_gene: TRBV20-1; CDR3aa: CSARLSALRTAYNEQFF; CDR3nt: TGCAGTGCTAGACTCTCCGCGTTGCGGACGGCTTACAATGAGCAGTTCTTC
d_gene: TRBD1; j_gene: TRBJ2-3; abundance: few; v_gene: TRBV10-1; CDR3aa: CASSTANRGSTQYF; CDR3nt: TGCGCCAGCAGTACCGCCAACAGGGGTTCGACGCAGTATTTT
d_gene: NA; j_gene: TRBJ2-7; abundance: NA; v_gene: TRBV2; CDR3aa: CASSEEGLPGYEQYF; CDR3nt: TGTGCCAGCAGTGAGGAGGGTCTACCCGGATACGAGCAGTACTTC
d_gene: TRBD2; j_gene: TRBJ2-5; abundance: NA; v_gene: TRBV29-1; CDR3aa: CSVEGGGAGETQYF; CDR3nt: TGCAGCGTTGAGGGCGGGGGGGCCGGGGAGACCCAGTACTTC
d_gene: NA; j_gene: TRBJ1-1; abundance: NA; v_gene: TRBV5-1; CDR3aa: CASSLQGRMGEAFF; CDR3nt: TGCGCCAGCAGCCTACAGGGCCGGATGGGTGAAGCTTTCTTT
d_gene: NA; j_gene: TRBJ2-2; abundance: NA; v_gene: TRBV2; CDR3aa: CASSENTQNTGELFF; CDR3nt: TGTGCCAGCAGTGAGAACACTCAGAACACCGGGGAGCTGTTTTTT
d_gene: NA; j_gene: TRBJ2-5; abundance: few; v_gene: TRBV7-3; CDR3aa: CASSSVRKAGVGEYQETQYF; CDR3nt: TGTGCCAGCAGCTCCGTTAGGAAGGCAGGGGTTGGGGAGTACCAAGAGACCCAGTACTTC
d_gene: NA; j_gene: TRBJ2-7; abundance: NA; v_gene: TRBV11-2; CDR3aa: CASSLITHEQYF; CDR3nt: TGTGCCAGCAGCTTAATTACCCACGAGCAGTACTTC
d_gene: NA; j_gene: TRBJ2-2; abundance: NA; v_gene: TRBV4-1; CDR3aa: CASSQVGGRTGELFF; CDR3nt: TGCGCCAGCAGCCAAGTAGGAGGTAGAACCGGGGAGCTGTTTTTT
d_gene: TRBD2; j_gene: TRBJ2-3; abundance: NA; v_gene: TRBV6-2/TRBV6-3; CDR3aa: CASSYSSGESDTQYF; CDR3nt: TGTGCCAGCAGTTATAGTAGCGGGGAATCAGATACGCAGTATTTT
d_gene: TRBD1; j_gene: TRBJ1-6; abundance: NA; v_gene: TRBV6-1; CDR3aa: CAGRTGGVSPLHF; CDR3nt: TGTGCCGGCAGGACAGGGGGCGTTTCACCCCTCCACTTT
d_gene: NA; j_gene: TRBJ2-7; abundance: NA; v_gene: TRBV7-9; CDR3aa: CASSLVTPGKDEQYF; CDR3nt: TGTGCCAGCAGCTTAGTAACCCCCGGGAAGGACGAGCAGTACTTC
d_gene: NA; j_gene: TRBJ1-6; abundance: NA; v_gene: TRBV20-1; CDR3aa: CSARDSDNSPLHF; CDR3nt: TGCAGTGCTAGAGATTCGGATAATTCACCCCTCCACTTT
d_gene: TRBD2; j_gene: TRBJ2-3; abundance: NA; v_gene: TRBV20-1; CDR3aa: CSARAETSGGRADTQYF; CDR3nt: TGCAGTGCTAGGGCTGAAACTAGCGGGGGGCGGGCGGATACGCAGTATTTT
d_gene: NA; j_gene: TRBJ1-2; abundance: NA; v_gene: TRBV24-1; CDR3aa: CATSETDPPYGYTF; CDR3nt: TGTGCCACCAGTGAAACTGACCCCCCCTATGGCTACACCTTC
d_gene: NA; j_gene: TRBJ1-1; abundance: NA; v_gene: TRBV10-3; CDR3aa: CAISESTGGGRSRKANTEAFF; CDR3nt: TGTGCCATCAGTGAGTCGACAGGAGGAGGGAGGTCCCGAAAAGCGAACACTGAAGCTTTCTTT
d_gene: NA; j_gene: TRBJ2-5; abundance: NA; v_gene: TRBV9; CDR3aa: CASSVVQGGETQYF; CDR3nt: TGTGCCAGCAGCGTAGTACAGGGCGGGGAGACCCAGTACTTC
d_gene: TRBD1; j_gene: TRBJ1-5; abundance: NA; v_gene: TRBV19; CDR3aa: CASAGQGGSNQPQHF; CDR3nt: TGTGCCAGTGCAGGACAGGGAGGGAGCAATCAGCCCCAGCATTTT
d_gene: NA; j_gene: TRBJ2-4; abundance: NA; v_gene: TRBV9; CDR3aa: CASSQGVGLTNIQYF; CDR3nt: TGTGCCAGCAGCCAGGGTGTTGGACTGACGAACATTCAGTACTTC
d_gene: TRBD1; j_gene: TRBJ1-6; abundance: NA; v_gene: TRBV10-2; CDR3aa: CASSGSGTGSSPLHF; CDR3nt: TGCGCCAGCAGCGGATCCGGGACAGGGAGTTCACCCCTCCACTTT
d_gene: NA; j_gene: TRBJ1-4; abundance: NA; v_gene: TRBV2; CDR3aa: CASSLGTNEKLFF; CDR3nt: TGTGCCAGCAGTTTAGGGACTAATGAAAAACTGTTTTTT
d_gene: TRBD1; j_gene: TRBJ2-5; abundance: NA; v_gene: TRBV5-1; CDR3aa: CASSLSRTGVLQETQYF; CDR3nt: TGCGCCAGCAGCTTGTCCCGGACAGGGGTCCTCCAAGAGACCCAGTACTTC
d_gene: NA; j_gene: TRBJ1-6; abundance: NA; v_gene: TRBV20-1; CDR3aa: CSASSVTSAALHF; CDR3nt: TGCAGTGCTAGTTCAGTGACATCGGCAGCCCTCCACTTT
d_gene: NA; j_gene: TRBJ2-7; abundance: few; v_gene: TRBV6-5; CDR3aa: CASSYYAARGEQYF; CDR3nt: TGTGCCAGCAGTTATTATGCGGCTCGTGGAGAGCAGTACTTC
d_gene: NA; j_gene: TRBJ1-2; abundance: NA; v_gene: TRBV2; CDR3aa: CASSDRRNYGYTF; CDR3nt: TGTGCCAGCAGTGACAGGAGAAACTATGGCTACACCTTC
d_gene: NA; j_gene: TRBJ1-2; abundance: few; v_gene: TRBV27; CDR3aa: CASRSSGQGYGYTF; CDR3nt: TGTGCCAGCCGCAGTTCGGGGCAGGGCTATGGCTACACCTTC
d_gene: NA; j_gene: TRBJ1-1; abundance: NA; v_gene: TRBV27; CDR3aa: CASSWTDPNTKAFF; CDR3nt: TGTGCCAGCAGTTGGACAGATCCCAACACTAAAGCTTTCTTT
d_gene: NA; j_gene: TRBJ2-5; abundance: NA; v_gene: TRBV19; CDR3aa: CASSPRRGLETQYF; CDR3nt: TGTGCCAGTAGTCCAAGACGGGGGCTCGAGACCCAGTACTTC
d_gene: TRBD2; j_gene: TRBJ2-3; abundance: few; v_gene: TRBV24-1; CDR3aa: CATSDSTSGGVDTQYF; CDR3nt: TGTGCCACCAGTGACTCGACTAGCGGGGGGGTCGATACGCAGTATTTT
d_gene: TRBD1; j_gene: TRBJ2-6; abundance: few; v_gene: TRBV15; CDR3aa: CATSSRGQGPSSGANVLTF; CDR3nt: TGTGCCACCAGCAGTCGGGGACAGGGACCGAGCTCTGGGGCCAACGTCCTGACTTTC
d_gene: TRBD2; j_gene: TRBJ2-2; abundance: NA; v_gene: TRBV7-2; CDR3aa: CASSLTSGGMGGELFF; CDR3nt: TGTGCCAGCAGCTTAACTAGCGGAGGAATGGGCGGGGAGCTGTTTTTT
d_gene: NA; j_gene: TRBJ1-5; abundance: NA; v_gene: TRBV12-3/TRBV12-4; CDR3aa: CASSGPGQPQHF; CDR3nt: TGTGCCAGCAGTGGTCCTGGGCAGCCCCAGCATTTT
d_gene: TRBD1; j_gene: TRBJ2-7; abundance: few; v_gene: TRBV20-1; CDR3aa: CSARDRGFLESTYEQYF; CDR3nt: TGCAGTGCTAGGGACAGGGGATTCCTTGAGTCAACCTACGAGCAGTACTTC
d_gene: NA; j_gene: TRBJ2-7; abundance: NA; v_gene: TRBV7-6; CDR3aa: CASTDNRLEQYF; CDR3nt: TGTGCCAGCACCGACAACAGGCTTGAGCAGTACTTC